The 8 T cell receptor beta chains below all came from one sample that was sequenced in a study of CD8+ T cells in alopecia areata (dated by TCRdb to 2016 to 2019). Reading the label with the study, this specimen's treatment or condition is: oral pan-JAK inhibitor, 5-10 mg twice daily. Libraries were built with the immunoSEQ multiplex PCR assay. To provide template for TCR sequencing, every sample had RNA extracted and reverse transcribed into cDNA. TCRdb provides this immuneACCESS table in a form limited to in-frame rearrangements. Some clones are lacking; in checked studies, under half of them reflect an unresolved V gene, and why the rest are absent is not known. Across this sample there are approximately 210,000 clones, with approximately 45% seen only once. The top ten hold around 3% of the sample. The sequencing here drew on CD4+ T cells sorted from blood, taken at approximately week 36, from a patient treated with tofacitinib. The receptors stem from a human donor with alopecia areata.

The rearrangement links TRBV5-1 to TRBJ2-5, with 9 bases aligning to TRBD2. The CDR3 extends over 18 amino acids. V gave up 2 bases and J gave up 5 bases; unmatched junction bases: 16. Germline V gene sequence: CDR1 SGHRS, CDR2 YFSETQ. Written as DNA, the CDR3 is TGCGCCAGCAGCTTCCTCCCCGGGGTAGCGGGAGACAGCGAGACCCAGTACTTC. It is translated as CASSFLPGVAGDSETQYF.

In this sample, this clone turned up a few times. The gene calls are TRBV29-1 and TRBJ2-3; a weak D match, TRBD2 (5 bases). This CDR3 spans 13 amino acids. V was pared by 6 bases and J by 2 bases, with 12 bases between. Germline CDR1 SQVTM, CDR2 ANQGSEA. The CDR3 sequence: CSVKQRLTDTQYF. CDR3 bases: TGCAGCGTGAAGCAGCGGCTCACAGATACGCAGTATTTT.

This sequence joins TRBV5-1 and TRBJ2-7, with D possibly matching TRBD1 (6 bases). The length of the CDR3 is 12 residues. Trimming stripped 2 bases from V and 3 bases from J, with 6 bases between. Per germline, CDR1 SGHRS and CDR2 YFSETQ. CDR3 sequence reads: CASSLQGYEQYF. The CDR3 DNA sequence: TGCGCCAGCAGCTTACAGGGCTACGAGCAGTACTTC.

Only a few counts were recorded for this clone. The V call is TRBV5-1, the J call TRBJ2-7; D perhaps matches TRBD1 (6 bases). Germline CDR1 and CDR2: SGHRS and YFSETQ. This CDR3 region has 16 residues. Trimming left V 0 bases short and J 0 bases short, with 13 bases between. Here the CDR3 reads CASSLAPGQSSYEQYF. CDR3 DNA sequence: TGCGCCAGCAGCTTGGCTCCGGGACAAAGCTCCTACGAGCAGTACTTC.

Notes on this clone: The same CDR3 can be traced to other DNA sequences in this sample. The rearrangement links TRBV20-1 to TRBJ2-7; D uncertain. The CDR3 runs 11 residues. V lost 3 bases and J lost 3, with 6 bases in between. The germline V gene has CDR1 DFQATT and CDR2 SNEGSKA (reference sequence). The CDR3 nucleotides are TGCAGTGCTAGCGGGTACTACGAGCAGTACTTC. Translated: CSASGYYEQYF.

The chain has TRBV5-1 and TRBJ1-2; a possible D gene is TRBD1 (6 bases). The CDR3 covers 16 residues. From germline, CDR1 is SGHRS and CDR2 YFSETQ. Trimming removed 4 bases from V and 5 bases from J, with 21 bases in between. CDR3 nucleotide sequence: TGCGCCAGCAGCCCAAACTTACAGGGTGTAAGGTATGGCTACACCTTC. This translates into CASSPNLQGVRYGYTF. Full variable domain (remainder filled in from reference TRBV5-1 and TRBJ1-2): KAGVTQTPRYLIKTRGQQVTLSCSPISGHRSVSWYQQTPGQGLQFLFEYFSETQRNKGNFPGRFSGRQFSNSRSEMNVSTLELGDSALYLCASSPNLQGVRYGYTFGSGTRLTVV.

This clone was observed a handful of times. The rearrangement uses TRBV7-2 and TRBJ2-4; TRBD1 matches at 7 bases. The CDR3 is 15 residues long. V dropped 7 bases and J dropped 4; count of bases not matched to a gene: 10. Germline V lookup: CDR1 SGHTA, CDR2 FQGNSA. The CDR3 is CASTPPWDSKNIQYF. Written as DNA, the CDR3 is TGTGCCAGCACCCCCCCCTGGGACAGTAAAAACATTCAGTACTTC. The variable domain in full, completed from reference TRBV7-2 and TRBJ2-4, reads GAGVSQSPSNKVTEKGKDVELRCDPISGHTALYWYRQSLGQGLEFLIYFQGNSAPDKSGLPSDRFSAERTGGSVSTLTIQRTQQEDSAVYLCASTPPWDSKNIQYFGAGTRLSVL.

The chain links TRBV11-2 to TRBJ2-5; D unclear. Germline CDR1 is SGHAT and CDR2 is FQNNGV. Trimming left V 3 bases short and J 4 bases short, with 9 bases between. This CDR3 spans 13 amino acids. The CDR3 sequence is CASSLGGAETQYF. CDR3 nucleotides: TGTGCCAGCAGCTTGGGTGGAGCAGAGACCCAGTACTTC.